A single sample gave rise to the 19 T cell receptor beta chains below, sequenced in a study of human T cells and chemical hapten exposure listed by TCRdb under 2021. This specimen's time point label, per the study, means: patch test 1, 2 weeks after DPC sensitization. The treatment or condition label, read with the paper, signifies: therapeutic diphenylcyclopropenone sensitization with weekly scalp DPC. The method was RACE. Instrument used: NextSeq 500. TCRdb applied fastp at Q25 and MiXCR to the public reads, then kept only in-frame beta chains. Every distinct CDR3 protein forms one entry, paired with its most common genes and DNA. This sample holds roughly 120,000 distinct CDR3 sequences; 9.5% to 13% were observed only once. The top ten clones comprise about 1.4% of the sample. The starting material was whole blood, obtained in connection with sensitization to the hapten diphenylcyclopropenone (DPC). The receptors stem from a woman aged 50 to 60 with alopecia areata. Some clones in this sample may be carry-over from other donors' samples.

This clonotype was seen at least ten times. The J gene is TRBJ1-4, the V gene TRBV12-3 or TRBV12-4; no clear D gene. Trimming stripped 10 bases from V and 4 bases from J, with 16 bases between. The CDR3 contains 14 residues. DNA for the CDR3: TGTGCCACCCGAGCGGAGTACAGTAATGAAAAACTGTTTTTT. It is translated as CATRAEYSNEKLFF.

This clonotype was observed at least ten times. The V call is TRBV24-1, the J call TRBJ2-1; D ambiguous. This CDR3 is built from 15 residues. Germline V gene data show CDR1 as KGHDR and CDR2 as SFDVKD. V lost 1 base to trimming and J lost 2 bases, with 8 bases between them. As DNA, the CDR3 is TGTGCCACCAGTGATTTAGGGCGTACCTACAATGAGCAGTTCTTC. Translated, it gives CATSDLGRTYNEQFF.

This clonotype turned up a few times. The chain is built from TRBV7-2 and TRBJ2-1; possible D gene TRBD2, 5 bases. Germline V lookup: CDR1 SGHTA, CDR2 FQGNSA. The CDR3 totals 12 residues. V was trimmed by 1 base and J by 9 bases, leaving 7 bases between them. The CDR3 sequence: CASSLGRGEQFF. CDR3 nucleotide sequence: TGTGCCAGCAGCTTAGGTCGGGGTGAGCAGTTCTTC.

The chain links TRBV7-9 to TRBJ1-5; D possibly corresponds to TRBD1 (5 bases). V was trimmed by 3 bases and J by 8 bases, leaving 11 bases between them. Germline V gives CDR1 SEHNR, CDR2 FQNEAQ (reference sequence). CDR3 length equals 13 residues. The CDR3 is CASSFNEQEPQHF. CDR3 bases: TGTGCCAGCAGCTTCAATGAACAGGAGCCCCAGCATTTT. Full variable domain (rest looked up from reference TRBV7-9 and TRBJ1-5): DTGVSQNPRHKITKRGQNVTFRCDPISEHNRLYWYRQTLGQGPEFLTYFQNEAQLEKSRLLSDRFSAERPKGSFSTLEIQRTEQGDSAMYLCASSFNEQEPQHFGDGTRLSIL.

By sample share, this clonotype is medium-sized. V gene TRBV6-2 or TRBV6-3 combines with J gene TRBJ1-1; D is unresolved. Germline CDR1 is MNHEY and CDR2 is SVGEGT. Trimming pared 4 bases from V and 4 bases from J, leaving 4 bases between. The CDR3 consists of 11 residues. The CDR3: CASSLGTEAFF. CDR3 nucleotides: TGTGCCAGCAGTTTAGGCACTGAAGCTTTCTTT.

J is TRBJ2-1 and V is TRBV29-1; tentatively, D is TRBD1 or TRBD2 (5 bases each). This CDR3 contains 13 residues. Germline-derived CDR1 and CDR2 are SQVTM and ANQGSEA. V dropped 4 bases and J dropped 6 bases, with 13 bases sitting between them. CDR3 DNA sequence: TGCAGCGTTGCTTCAGGGACGTGCAATGAGCAGTTCTTC. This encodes CSVASGTCNEQFF.

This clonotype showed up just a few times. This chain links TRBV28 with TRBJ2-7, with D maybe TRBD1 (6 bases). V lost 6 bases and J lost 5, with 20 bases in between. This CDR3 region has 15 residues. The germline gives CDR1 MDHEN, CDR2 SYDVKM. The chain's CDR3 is CASSLPSVRGNEQYF. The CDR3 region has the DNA TGTGCCAGCAGCCTCCCCTCGGTAAGGGGGAACGAGCAGTACTTC.

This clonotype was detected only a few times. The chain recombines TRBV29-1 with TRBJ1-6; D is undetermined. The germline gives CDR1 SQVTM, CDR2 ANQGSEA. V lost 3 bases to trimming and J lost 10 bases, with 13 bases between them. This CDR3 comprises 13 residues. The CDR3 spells CSVEPRRGSPLHF. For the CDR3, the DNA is TGCAGCGTTGAGCCTCGCCGGGGATCACCCCTCCACTTT.

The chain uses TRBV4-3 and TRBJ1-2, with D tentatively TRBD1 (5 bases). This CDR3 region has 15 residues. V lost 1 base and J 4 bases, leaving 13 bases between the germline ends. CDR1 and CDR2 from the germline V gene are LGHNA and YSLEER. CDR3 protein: CASSQGTGTLYGYTF. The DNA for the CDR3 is TGCGCCAGCAGCCAAGGAACAGGCACCCTCTATGGCTACACCTTC.

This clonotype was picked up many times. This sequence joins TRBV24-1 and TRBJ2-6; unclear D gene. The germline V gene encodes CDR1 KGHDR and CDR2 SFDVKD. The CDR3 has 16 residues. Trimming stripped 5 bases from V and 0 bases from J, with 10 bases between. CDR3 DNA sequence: TGTGCCACCAGTGCTACACAACACTCTGGGGCCAACGTCCTGACTTTC. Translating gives CATSATQHSGANVLTF.

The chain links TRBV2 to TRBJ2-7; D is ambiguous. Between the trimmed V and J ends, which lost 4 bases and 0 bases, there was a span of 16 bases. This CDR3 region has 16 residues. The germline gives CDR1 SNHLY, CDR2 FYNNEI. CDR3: CASSVVLAGSSYEQYF. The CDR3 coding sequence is TGTGCCAGCAGTGTAGTACTCGCCGGATCCTCCTACGAGCAGTACTTC.

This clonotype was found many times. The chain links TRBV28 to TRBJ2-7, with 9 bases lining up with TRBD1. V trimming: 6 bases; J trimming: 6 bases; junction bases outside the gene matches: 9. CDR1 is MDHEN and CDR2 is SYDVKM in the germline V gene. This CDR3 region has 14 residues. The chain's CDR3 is CASSYRDRVSEQYF. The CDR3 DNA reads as TGTGCCAGCAGCTACCGGGACAGGGTGTCCGAGCAGTACTTC. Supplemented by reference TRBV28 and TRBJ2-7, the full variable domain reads DVKVTQSSRYLVKRTGEKVFLECVQDMDHENMFWYRQDPGLGLRLIYFSYDVKMKEKGDIPEGYSVSREKKERFSLILESASTNQTSMYLCASSYRDRVSEQYFGPGTRLTVT.

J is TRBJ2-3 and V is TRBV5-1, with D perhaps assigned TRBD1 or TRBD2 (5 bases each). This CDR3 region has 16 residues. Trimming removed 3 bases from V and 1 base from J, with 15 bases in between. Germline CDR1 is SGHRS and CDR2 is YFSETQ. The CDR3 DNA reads TGCGCCAGCAGCTCGACACGGGGCGGAGGCACAGATACGCAGTATTTT. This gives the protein CASSSTRGGGTDTQYF.

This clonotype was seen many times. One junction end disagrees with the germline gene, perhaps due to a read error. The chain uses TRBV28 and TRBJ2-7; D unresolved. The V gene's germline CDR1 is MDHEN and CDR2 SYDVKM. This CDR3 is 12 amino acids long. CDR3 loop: CASSTPPSGMNF. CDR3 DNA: TGTGCCAGCAGCACCCCCCCCAGTGGTATGAACTTC.

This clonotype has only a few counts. CDR3 residues: CASSLGMGANVLTF. CDR3 coding DNA: TGCGCCAGCAGCTTGGGGATGGGGGCCAACGTCCTGACTTTC. The J gene is TRBJ2-6, the V gene TRBV5-1; no firm D call. Germline V gene lookup returns CDR1 SGHRS and CDR2 YFSETQ. Trimming removed 0 bases at V and 4 bases at J, with 5 bases between. The CDR3 covers 14 residues.

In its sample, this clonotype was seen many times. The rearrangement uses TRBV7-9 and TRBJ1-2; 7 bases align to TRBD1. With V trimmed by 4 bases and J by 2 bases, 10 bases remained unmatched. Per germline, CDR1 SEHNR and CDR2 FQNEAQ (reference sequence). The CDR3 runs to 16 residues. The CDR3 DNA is TGTGCCAGCAGCTCAGCCGGGACAGAGATAAACTATGGCTACACCTTC. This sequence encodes CASSSAGTEINYGYTF.

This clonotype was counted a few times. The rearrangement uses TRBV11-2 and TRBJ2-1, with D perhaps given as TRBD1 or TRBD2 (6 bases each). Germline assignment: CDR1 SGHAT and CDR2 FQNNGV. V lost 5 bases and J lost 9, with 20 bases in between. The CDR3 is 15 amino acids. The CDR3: CASSIGGTGKVEQFF. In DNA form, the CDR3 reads TGTGCCAGCAGCATAGGGGGGACCGGTAAAGTTGAGCAGTTCTTC.

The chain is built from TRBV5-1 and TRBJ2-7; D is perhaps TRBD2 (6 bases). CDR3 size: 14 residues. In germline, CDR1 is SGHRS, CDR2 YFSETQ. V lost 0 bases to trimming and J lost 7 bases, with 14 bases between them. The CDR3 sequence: CASSLGAGSGEQYF. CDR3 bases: TGCGCCAGCAGCTTGGGCGCAGGGAGCGGGGAGCAGTACTTC.

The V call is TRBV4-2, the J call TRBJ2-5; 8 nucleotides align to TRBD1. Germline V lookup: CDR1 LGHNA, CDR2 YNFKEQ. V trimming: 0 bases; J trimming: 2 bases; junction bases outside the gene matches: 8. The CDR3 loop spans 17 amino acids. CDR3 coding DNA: TGTGCCAGCAGCCAAGAGGGTGACAGGGGCCGTCAAGAGACCCAGTACTTC. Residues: CASSQEGDRGRQETQYF.